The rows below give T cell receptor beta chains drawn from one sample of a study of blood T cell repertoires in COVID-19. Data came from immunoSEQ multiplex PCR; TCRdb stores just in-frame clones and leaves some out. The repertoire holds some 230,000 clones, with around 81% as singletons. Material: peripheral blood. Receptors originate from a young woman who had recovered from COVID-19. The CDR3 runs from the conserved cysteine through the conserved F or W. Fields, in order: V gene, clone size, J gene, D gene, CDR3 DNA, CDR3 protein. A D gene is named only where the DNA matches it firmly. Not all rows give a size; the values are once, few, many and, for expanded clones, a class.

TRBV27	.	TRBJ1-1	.	TGTGCCAGCAGTTTATGGGGGACAAGGTTGAACACTGAAGCTTTCTTT	CASSLWGTRLNTEAFF
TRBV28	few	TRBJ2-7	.	TGTGCCAGCAGTTTACCAGGGGGTGAGCGGGCCGAGCAGTACTTC	CASSLPGGERAEQYF
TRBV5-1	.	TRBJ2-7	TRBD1	TGCGCCAGCAGCTTCTCCCGGGACAGGGGCTCCTACGAGCAGTACTTC	CASSFSRDRGSYEQYF
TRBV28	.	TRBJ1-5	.	TGTGCCAGCAGTTTTATAGTAGGAGGAACCTCGCCCCAGCATTTT	CASSFIVGGTSPQHF
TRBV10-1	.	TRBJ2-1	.	TGCGCCAGCAGTCCCCGATTGGCGGCGGGGTACAATGAGCAGTTCTTC	CASSPRLAAGYNEQFF
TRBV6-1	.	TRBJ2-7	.	TGTGCCAGCAGTTCGGGGATCTCCTACGAGCAGTACTTC	CASSSGISYEQYF
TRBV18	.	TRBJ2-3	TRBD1	TGTGCCAGCTCACCACCAGCACAGGGGATGGCGAATACGCAGTATTTT	CASSPPAQGMANTQYF
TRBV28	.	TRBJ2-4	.	TGTGCCAGCAGTGACAGTGGCAAAAACATTCAGTACTTC	CASSDSGKNIQYF
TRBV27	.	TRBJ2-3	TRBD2	TGTGCCAGCAGTTTACGGCTAGCGGGAGCCCCGGATACAGATACGCAGTATTTT	CASSLRLAGAPDTDTQYF
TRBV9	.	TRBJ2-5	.	TGTGCCAGCAGCGTCTCGTACCAAGAGACCCAGTACTTC	CASSVSYQETQYF
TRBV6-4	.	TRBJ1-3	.	TGTGCCAGCAGTGACTATACCCCAGCGAACACCATATATTTT	CASSDYTPANTIYF
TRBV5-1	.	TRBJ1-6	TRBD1	TGCGCCAGCAGCTTGTTAGCTGGACAGGCGAATTCACCCCTCCACTTT	CASSLLAGQANSPLHF
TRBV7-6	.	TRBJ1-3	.	TGTGCCAGCAGCTTAGCCCATAGCTCTGGAAACACCATATATTTT	CASSLAHSSGNTIYF
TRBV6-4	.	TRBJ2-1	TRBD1	TGTGCCAGCAGTGACGGCGGGACAGGGGACTACAATGAGCAGTTCTTC	CASSDGGTGDYNEQFF
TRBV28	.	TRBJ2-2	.	TGTGCCAGCAGTTTTGGGGGCTCGAACGGGGAGCTGTTTTTT	CASSFGGSNGELFF
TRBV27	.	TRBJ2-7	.	TGTGCCAGCAGTTTATTTACCGGGAACTCCTACGAGCAGTACTTC	CASSLFTGNSYEQYF
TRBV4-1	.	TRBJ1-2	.	TGCGCCAGCAGCCAAGGAAGGAGTAATGGCTACACCTTC	CASSQGRSNGYTF
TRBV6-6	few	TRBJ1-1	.	TGTGCCAGCAGAACGGTAAGCGGGAACACTGAAGCTTTCTTT	CASRTVSGNTEAFF
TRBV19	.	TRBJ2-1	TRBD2	TGTGCCAGTAGTATAGATTCAGCGGGAGCAGGAGAGCAGTTCTTC	CASSIDSAGAGEQFF
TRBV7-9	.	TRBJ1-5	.	TGTGCCAGCAGCCAACAGGGTCTCAATCAGCCCCAGCATTTT	CASSQQGLNQPQHF
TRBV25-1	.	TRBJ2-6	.	TGTGCCAGCGCCGGGTCTGGGGCCAACGTCCTGACTTTC	CASAGSGANVLTF
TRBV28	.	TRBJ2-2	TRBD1	TGTGCCAGCAGTCCCGACAGGGGGATCGCCGGGGAGCTGTTTTTT	CASSPDRGIAGELFF
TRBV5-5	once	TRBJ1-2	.	TGTGCCAGCAGCTTACAGGGTGACGACGGCTACACCTTC	CASSLQGDDGYTF
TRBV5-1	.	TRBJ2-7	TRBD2	TGCGCCAGCAGCGCCGGGACTAGCGGGAGGGCCGCCCACGAGCAGTACTTC	CASSAGTSGRAAHEQYF
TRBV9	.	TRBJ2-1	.	TGTGCCAGCAGCGTAGAGGGCGGGATCTCCTACAATGAGCAGTTCTTC	CASSVEGGISYNEQFF
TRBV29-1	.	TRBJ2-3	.	TGCAGCGTAGGGGTTACGAACACAGATACGCAGTATTTT	CSVGVTNTDTQYF
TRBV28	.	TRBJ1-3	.	TGTGCCAGCAGTTGGAGCTCTGGAAACACCATATATTTT	CASSWSSGNTIYF
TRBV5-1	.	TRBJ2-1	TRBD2	TGCGCCAGCAAACAAAACCTAGCGGGAGGGAGAGAGCAGTTCTTC	CASKQNLAGGREQFF
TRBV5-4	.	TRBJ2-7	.	TGTGCCAGCAGCTTGGATGCTAGTGGGTCCTACGAGCAGTACTTC	CASSLDASGSYEQYF
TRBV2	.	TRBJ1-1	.	TGTGCCAGCAGTGAAGGCAGGAATATATTGAACACTGAAGCTTTCTTT	CASSEGRNILNTEAFF
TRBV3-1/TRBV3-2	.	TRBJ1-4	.	TGTGCCAGCAGCCAATACTCCCCATCGGGGGGGATCGCTAATGAAAAACTGTTTTTT	CASSQYSPSGGIANEKLFF
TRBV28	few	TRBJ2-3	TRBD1	TGTGCCAGCAACCTACAGGGGGGAGAGAATACGCAGTATTTT	CASNLQGGENTQYF
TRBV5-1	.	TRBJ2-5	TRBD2	TGCGCCAGCAGCTTAGAGACTAGCGGGAACCAAGAGACCCAGTACTTC	CASSLETSGNQETQYF
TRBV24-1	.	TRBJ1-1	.	TGTGCCACCAGTGATGCGAGGAAAGTCACTGAAGCTTTCTTT	CATSDARKVTEAFF
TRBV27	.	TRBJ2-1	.	TGTGCCAGCACCACCTCTAGAGCCTACAATGAGCAGTTCTTC	CASTTSRAYNEQFF
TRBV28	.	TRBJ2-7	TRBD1	TGTGCCAGCAGTCCTTCCACAGGGGGCCCCTACGAGCAGTACTTC	CASSPSTGGPYEQYF
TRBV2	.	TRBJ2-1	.	TGTGCCAGCAGTGATCCGGGTTGGGGGGATGAGCAGTTCTTC	CASSDPGWGDEQFF
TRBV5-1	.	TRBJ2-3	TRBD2	TGCGCCAGCAGCCCCGGGACTAGCGGACATAGCACAGATACGCAGTATTTT	CASSPGTSGHSTDTQYF
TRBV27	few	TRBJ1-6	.	TGTGCCAGCTCCCGAGGGTCTAATTCACCCCTCCACTTT	CASSRGSNSPLHF
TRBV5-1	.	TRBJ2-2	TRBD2	TGCGCCAGCGTTGGACTAGCGAGCACCGGGGAGCTGTTTTTT	CASVGLASTGELFF
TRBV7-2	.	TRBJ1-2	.	TGTGCCAGCAGCTTAGCGGGGTGGGACATAGGGGGCTACACCTTC	CASSLAGWDIGGYTF
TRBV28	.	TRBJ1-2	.	TGTGCCAGCAGTTTATTATTTGACAGATCTAACTATGGCTACACCTTC	CASSLLFDRSNYGYTF
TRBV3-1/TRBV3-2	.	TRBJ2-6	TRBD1	TGTGCCAGCAGCCAAGATGTCAGGACAGGGCGCTCTGGGGCCAACGTCCTGACTTTC	CASSQDVRTGRSGANVLTF